These T cell receptor beta chains were read from a single sample in a study of CD8+ T cells in alopecia areata. Assay used: immunoSEQ multiplex PCR; TCRdb lists only in-frame clones, some missing. This table has 90,000 to 100,000 clones, 60% to 75% appearing once. Sequenced material: CD8+ T cells sorted from blood, taken at week 4, from a patient treated with tofacitinib. All receptors derive from a human donor with alopecia areata. CDR3s include the opening cysteine and the closing phenylalanine or tryptophan. A D gene is named only where the DNA matches it firmly. Rows give clone size only sometimes, using once, few, many, or a class for an expanded clone.

j_call d_call v_call clone_size cdr3_aa cdr3_nt
TRBJ1-1 - TRBV6-5 - CASSLIMNTEAFF TGTGCCAGCAGTCTGATCATGAACACTGAAGCTTTCTTT
TRBJ2-1 TRBD2 TRBV6-5 - CASTGTSGYNEQFF TGTGCCAGCACGGGGACTAGCGGCTACAATGAGCAGTTCTTC
TRBJ1-2 - TRBV7-9 - CASSFPNRDGYTF TGTGCCAGCAGTTTTCCAAACAGGGATGGCTACACCTTC
TRBJ2-1 - TRBV4-3 few CASSQERGAGGNEQFF TGCGCCAGCAGCCAAGAGCGAGGGGCCGGGGGCAATGAGCAGTTCTTC
TRBJ2-1 - TRBV14 - CASSPISDSVSYNEQFF TGTGCCAGCAGCCCGATTTCGGACAGCGTCTCCTACAATGAGCAGTTCTTC
TRBJ2-1 - TRBV27 - CASSPRGARGIDEQFF TGTGCCAGCAGTCCACGGGGAGCCCGAGGTATCGATGAGCAGTTCTTC
TRBJ2-7 - TRBV27 - CASSLSLGTNEQYF TGTGCCAGCAGTTTATCACTTGGGACGAACGAGCAGTACTTC
TRBJ1-5 - TRBV2 - CASRDVEGVQPQHF TGTGCCAGCAGGGACGTCGAGGGGGTTCAGCCCCAGCATTTT
TRBJ1-5 - TRBV5-1 medium-sized CASSQTGGVGQPQHF TGCGCCAGCAGCCAGACAGGCGGAGTGGGGCAGCCCCAGCATTTT
TRBJ2-1 TRBD1 TRBV27 - CASKGYRGNEQFF TGTGCCAGCAAAGGTTACAGGGGCAATGAGCAGTTCTTC
TRBJ1-3 - TRBV29-1 - CSVVPRGAGNTIYF TGCAGCGTTGTCCCGAGGGGAGCTGGAAACACCATATATTTT
TRBJ2-3 - TRBV15 once CATSRTGTDTQYF TGTGCCACCAGCAGAACGGGCACAGATACGCAGTATTTT
TRBJ2-1 TRBD2 TRBV7-9 - CASSSLAGGPHEQFF TGTGCCAGCAGCTCCCTAGCGGGAGGGCCCCATGAGCAGTTCTTC
TRBJ1-1 - TRBV29-1 few CSVVVGPEAFF TGCAGCGTTGTCGTGGGACCTGAAGCTTTCTTT
TRBJ1-2 - TRBV7-9 - CASSLDGGANYGYTF TGTGCCAGCAGCTTAGATGGGGGCGCCAACTATGGCTACACCTTC
TRBJ1-1 - TRBV7-9 - CASSPDTGTEAFF TGTGCCAGCAGCCCTGACACGGGGACTGAAGCTTTCTTT
TRBJ2-5 - TRBV5-1 - CASRDWTDPDQETQYF TGCGCCAGCAGGGATTGGACAGACCCAGACCAAGAGACCCAGTACTTC
TRBJ2-1 - TRBV4-1 few CASSQVGSSYNEQFF TGCGCCAGCAGCCAAGTCGGGAGCTCCTACAATGAGCAGTTCTTC
TRBJ2-3 TRBD2 TRBV30 - CAWTGLAGDSTDTQYF TGTGCCTGGACGGGACTAGCGGGAGATAGCACAGATACGCAGTATTTT
TRBJ2-1 - TRBV7-2 - CASSPTVYNEQFF TGTGCCAGCAGCCCAACAGTCTACAATGAGCAGTTCTTC
TRBJ2-7 TRBD1 TRBV7-2 - CASSFPGTGAYEQYF TGTGCCAGCAGCTTTCCCGGGACAGGGGCTTACGAGCAGTACTTC
TRBJ1-5 TRBD1 TRBV4-1 - CASSQVGQNQPQHF TGCGCCAGCAGCCAAGTGGGACAGAATCAGCCCCAGCATTTT
TRBJ2-4 - TRBV18 few CASSPAADIQYF TGTGCCAGCTCACCAGCGGCTGACATTCAGTACTTC
TRBJ2-5 - TRBV7-9 - CASSPRAQGIQETQYF TGTGCCAGCAGCCCCCGAGCCCAGGGGATACAAGAGACCCAGTACTTC
TRBJ2-7 - TRBV25-1 - CASSLDPPPYEQYF TGTGCCAGCAGTCTAGACCCTCCCCCCTACGAGCAGTACTTC
TRBJ2-1 - TRBV7-6 - CASSLGVMSWVEQFF TGTGCCAGCAGCTTAGGAGTTATGTCTTGGGTTGAGCAGTTCTTC
TRBJ2-7 - TRBV28 - CASREGIAYEQYF TGTGCCAGCAGGGAGGGGATAGCCTACGAGCAGTACTTC
TRBJ2-7 - TRBV29-1 few CSVADTSYSYEQYF TGCAGCGTTGCTGACACGTCCTACTCCTACGAGCAGTACTTC
TRBJ2-7 - TRBV5-1 - CASSGPGSYEQYF TGCGCCAGCAGCGGACCGGGTTCCTACGAGCAGTACTTC
TRBJ2-7 - TRBV19 - CASSIESYTLEQYF TGTGCCAGTAGTATAGAGAGCTATACCCTGGAGCAGTACTTC
TRBJ2-3 TRBD2 TRBV27 - CASSLSGDRTDTQYF TGTGCCAGCAGTTTAAGCGGGGATCGCACAGATACGCAGTATTTT
TRBJ1-2 - TRBV30 - CAWTATYGYTF TGTGCCTGGACAGCCACCTATGGCTACACCTTC
TRBJ2-6 - TRBV5-1 - CASRLGPTGSPYSGANVLTF TGCGCCAGCAGGCTTGGACCTACAGGGAGTCCCTACTCTGGGGCCAACGTCCTGACTTTC
TRBJ2-3 TRBD2 TRBV6-5 - CASRLAGAGDTQYF TGTGCCAGCAGACTAGCGGGGGCCGGGGATACGCAGTATTTT
TRBJ1-2 TRBD1 TRBV4-1 few CASSPAGAGGNYGYTF TGCGCCAGCAGCCCGGCGGGAGCAGGGGGTAACTATGGCTACACCTTC
TRBJ2-5 - TRBV15 - CATSRDFGVQTQYF TGTGCCACCAGCAGAGATTTTGGGGTACAGACCCAGTACTTC
TRBJ2-5 TRBD1 TRBV28 - CASSLQGAQETQYF TGTGCCAGCAGTCTACAGGGGGCCCAAGAGACCCAGTACTTC
TRBJ1-1 - TRBV6-5 - CASRVEGEAFF TGTGCCAGCAGGGTCGAGGGGGAGGCTTTCTTT
TRBJ2-1 - TRBV27 - CASSLFGYNEQFF TGTGCCAGCAGTTTATTTGGGTACAATGAGCAGTTCTTC
TRBJ2-5 TRBD2 TRBV13 few CASSSLTSGEEETQYF TGTGCCAGCAGCTCACTCACTAGCGGGGAGGAAGAGACCCAGTACTTC
TRBJ1-2 - TRBV9 - CASSVGVGTYGYTF TGTGCCAGCAGCGTAGGGGTAGGAACCTATGGCTACACCTTC
TRBJ2-7 - TRBV5-4 once CASSSTNEQYF TGTGCCAGCAGCTCCACAAACGAGCAGTACTTC
TRBJ2-5 TRBD1 TRBV4-1 - CASSQAWDRGRETQYF TGCGCCAGCAGCCAAGCTTGGGACAGGGGGCGAGAGACCCAGTACTTC
TRBJ1-1 - TRBV30 few CAWSVVGGTEAFF TGTGCCTGGAGTGTGGTAGGGGGCACTGAAGCTTTCTTT
TRBJ1-2 TRBD1 TRBV7-9 - CASSSNRGYYGYTF TGTGCCAGCAGCTCAAACAGGGGATACTATGGCTACACCTTC
TRBJ2-3 TRBD2 TRBV5-1 few CASSSKLAGASTDTQYF TGCGCCAGCAGCTCGAAACTAGCGGGGGCGTCCACAGATACGCAGTATTTT
TRBJ1-2 - TRBV10-3 once CAISESFPGIYGYTF TGTGCCATCAGTGAGTCGTTTCCAGGGATCTATGGCTACACCTTC
TRBJ2-7 TRBD1 TRBV7-2 - CASSLGTGSYEQYF TGTGCCAGCAGCTTAGGGACAGGCTCCTACGAGCAGTACTTC
TRBJ2-1 TRBD1 TRBV15 few CATGGRTGGREQFF TGTGCCACCGGAGGCAGGACAGGGGGGAGGGAGCAGTTCTTC
TRBJ2-3 TRBD2 TRBV28 few CASSSSSGRAGYRLADTQYF TGTGCCAGCAGTTCAAGTAGCGGGAGGGCCGGGTACCGACTCGCAGATACGCAGTATTTT
TRBJ1-2 TRBD1 TRBV6-5 - CASRTGGDGYTF TGTGCCAGCAGGACAGGGGGCGATGGCTACACCTTC
TRBJ2-5 - TRBV7-9 - CASSTGARKRETQYF TGTGCCAGCAGCACAGGAGCCCGCAAGCGGGAGACCCAGTACTTC
TRBJ1-2 - TRBV4-1 - CASSPATANYGYTF TGCGCCAGCAGCCCCGCGACAGCTAACTATGGCTACACCTTC
TRBJ2-7 TRBD1 TRBV5-6 - CASSSVGQGAFYEQYF TGTGCCAGCAGCTCAGTCGGACAGGGGGCTTTCTACGAGCAGTACTTC